This is a list of T cell receptor beta chains from one sample in a study of cytomegalovirus exposure and HLA in healthy donors. The table came from immunoSEQ multiplex PCR; TCRdb's copy has only in-frame clones and leaves some out. Among about 200,000 clones listed, just over 75% were seen once. The sequencing sample was made of PBMCs. The receptors originated from a man between 18 and 35 years old in good health and CMV-seronegative. The CDR3 runs from the conserved cysteine through the conserved F or W. The D gene is left open where the match is weak. Clone size, where shown, is once, few, many, or a class for clones that have expanded.

j_call: TRBJ1-6; v_call: TRBV28; d_call: -; clone_size: -; cdr3_aa: CASWGEPWTVSSYNSPLHF; cdr3_nt: TGTGCCAGCTGGGGGGAACCTTGGACCGTGAGCTCCTATAATTCACCCCTCCACTTT
j_call: TRBJ2-1; v_call: TRBV6-1; d_call: -; clone_size: -; cdr3_aa: CASRETLSGSSYNEQFF; cdr3_nt: TGTGCCAGCAGGGAAACCCTTAGCGGAAGCTCCTACAATGAGCAGTTCTTC
j_call: TRBJ2-7; v_call: TRBV27; d_call: TRBD2; clone_size: -; cdr3_aa: CASSPYSGRHYEQYF; cdr3_nt: TGTGCCAGCAGTCCGTATAGCGGGAGGCACTACGAGCAGTACTTC
j_call: TRBJ2-7; v_call: TRBV6-5; d_call: TRBD2; clone_size: -; cdr3_aa: CASSYSASGLSYEQYF; cdr3_nt: TGTGCCAGCAGTTATAGTGCTAGCGGGCTCTCCTACGAGCAGTACTTC
j_call: TRBJ1-2; v_call: TRBV5-1; d_call: -; clone_size: -; cdr3_aa: CASSLTTENYGYTF; cdr3_nt: TGCGCCAGCAGCCTAACCACAGAGAACTATGGCTACACCTTC
j_call: TRBJ1-1; v_call: TRBV10-1; d_call: TRBD1; clone_size: -; cdr3_aa: CATSQGGVTEAFF; cdr3_nt: TGCGCCACCTCTCAGGGGGGCGTCACTGAAGCTTTCTTT
j_call: TRBJ2-2; v_call: TRBV18; d_call: -; clone_size: -; cdr3_aa: CASHSNTGELFF; cdr3_nt: TGTGCCAGCCACAGTAACACCGGGGAGCTGTTTTTT
j_call: TRBJ1-5; v_call: TRBV2; d_call: TRBD1; clone_size: -; cdr3_aa: CASSVDRGNQPQHF; cdr3_nt: TGTGCCAGCAGCGTGGACAGGGGGAACCAGCCCCAGCATTTT
j_call: TRBJ1-2; v_call: TRBV6-1; d_call: -; clone_size: -; cdr3_aa: CASSEATGVRGYTF; cdr3_nt: TGTGCCAGCAGTGAAGCGACAGGCGTTAGAGGCTACACCTTC
j_call: TRBJ2-5; v_call: TRBV10-1; d_call: -; clone_size: once; cdr3_aa: CASSESPGSGEEQYF; cdr3_nt: TGCGCCAGCAGTGAGTCCCCCGGGAGTGGAGAAGAGCAGTACTTC
j_call: TRBJ1-2; v_call: TRBV6-6; d_call: -; clone_size: -; cdr3_aa: CASSWTPALGHGYTF; cdr3_nt: TGTGCCAGCAGTTGGACCCCGGCCCTGGGGCATGGCTACACCTTC
j_call: TRBJ2-3; v_call: TRBV28; d_call: TRBD2; clone_size: -; cdr3_aa: CASTPPGLGPTDTQYF; cdr3_nt: TGTGCCAGCACCCCTCCGGGACTAGGCCCCACAGATACGCAGTATTTT
j_call: TRBJ2-1; v_call: TRBV5-1; d_call: -; clone_size: -; cdr3_aa: CASSLARHSSYNEQFF; cdr3_nt: TGCGCCAGCAGCTTGGCCCGACACAGCTCCTACAATGAGCAGTTCTTC
j_call: TRBJ1-1; v_call: TRBV5-1; d_call: -; clone_size: few; cdr3_aa: CASSLEAGFTEAFF; cdr3_nt: TGCGCCAGCAGCTTGGAAGCAGGCTTCACTGAAGCTTTCTTT
j_call: TRBJ1-2; v_call: TRBV6-5; d_call: -; clone_size: once; cdr3_aa: CASSYGGPDSGYGYTF; cdr3_nt: TGTGCCAGCAGTTACGGCGGGCCGGACTCTGGCTATGGCTACACCTTC
j_call: TRBJ1-1; v_call: TRBV12-2; d_call: -; clone_size: -; cdr3_aa: CASRLLLAVLKNTEAFF; cdr3_nt: TGTGCAAGTCGCTTATTGTTGGCTGTCCTCAAGAACACTGAAGCTTTCTTT
j_call: TRBJ1-2; v_call: TRBV2; d_call: -; clone_size: few; cdr3_aa: CASSSHRFDYGYTF; cdr3_nt: TGTGCCAGCAGTTCCCACAGGTTTGACTATGGCTACACCTTC
j_call: TRBJ1-4; v_call: TRBV5-1; d_call: -; clone_size: -; cdr3_aa: CASSSAGGGANEKLFF; cdr3_nt: TGCGCCAGCAGCTCTGCAGGCGGGGGTGCTAATGAAAAACTGTTTTTT
j_call: TRBJ1-2; v_call: TRBV6-5; d_call: -; clone_size: -; cdr3_aa: CASSIYRDYGYTF; cdr3_nt: TGTGCCAGCAGCATCTACAGGGACTATGGCTACACCTTC
j_call: TRBJ1-1; v_call: TRBV7-8; d_call: -; clone_size: -; cdr3_aa: CASSLAQVSTEAFF; cdr3_nt: TGTGCCAGCAGCTTAGCACAGGTGAGCACTGAAGCTTTCTTT
j_call: TRBJ2-7; v_call: TRBV7-9; d_call: TRBD2; clone_size: -; cdr3_aa: CASSPRTSGDLYEQYF; cdr3_nt: TGTGCCAGCAGCCCGCGGACTAGCGGGGACCTCTACGAGCAGTACTTC
j_call: TRBJ2-3; v_call: TRBV6-6; d_call: TRBD2; clone_size: -; cdr3_aa: CASSPGGDTQYF; cdr3_nt: TGTGCCAGCAGTCCCGGGGGGGATACGCAGTATTTT
j_call: TRBJ1-1; v_call: TRBV9; d_call: TRBD1; clone_size: few; cdr3_aa: CASSLRTGDNTEAFF; cdr3_nt: TGTGCCAGCAGCTTAAGGACAGGGGATAACACTGAAGCTTTCTTT
j_call: TRBJ1-5; v_call: TRBV10-2; d_call: TRBD1; clone_size: -; cdr3_aa: CASSESLRGRGQPQHF; cdr3_nt: TGCGCCAGCAGTGAGTCGCTGAGGGGGCGGGGTCAGCCCCAGCATTTT
j_call: TRBJ2-5; v_call: TRBV7-9; d_call: TRBD1; clone_size: -; cdr3_aa: CASSSGGWETQYF; cdr3_nt: TGTGCCAGCAGCTCAGGGGGCTGGGAGACCCAGTACTTC
j_call: TRBJ2-7; v_call: TRBV5-4; d_call: TRBD1; clone_size: -; cdr3_aa: CASSFQGAPYEQYF; cdr3_nt: TGTGCCAGCAGCTTCCAGGGGGCCCCCTACGAGCAGTACTTC
j_call: TRBJ2-3; v_call: TRBV30; d_call: TRBD2; clone_size: -; cdr3_aa: CAGGLAVGTDTQYF; cdr3_nt: TGTGCCGGAGGACTAGCGGTTGGCACAGATACGCAGTATTTT
j_call: TRBJ2-7; v_call: TRBV7-9; d_call: TRBD2; clone_size: -; cdr3_aa: CASSYATPASGPTYEQYF; cdr3_nt: TGTGCCAGCAGCTACGCAACTCCTGCTAGCGGACCGACCTACGAGCAGTACTTC
j_call: TRBJ2-3; v_call: TRBV27; d_call: TRBD1; clone_size: -; cdr3_aa: CASSLQTGGRSTDTQYF; cdr3_nt: TGTGCCAGCAGTTTACAGACAGGGGGGAGAAGCACAGATACGCAGTATTTT
j_call: TRBJ2-1; v_call: TRBV2; d_call: -; clone_size: -; cdr3_aa: CASSDRVSGNEQFF; cdr3_nt: TGTGCCAGCAGTGACAGGGTCTCTGGGAATGAGCAGTTCTTC
j_call: TRBJ2-1; v_call: TRBV7-9; d_call: -; clone_size: -; cdr3_aa: CSSSLLPAGSGNEQFF; cdr3_nt: TGTTCCAGCAGCTTACTCCCCGCAGGGTCTGGCAATGAGCAGTTCTTC
j_call: TRBJ2-7; v_call: TRBV7-9; d_call: -; clone_size: -; cdr3_aa: CASSLASSYEQYF; cdr3_nt: TGTGCCAGCAGCTTAGCCAGCTCCTACGAGCAGTACTTC
j_call: TRBJ1-1; v_call: TRBV9; d_call: TRBD1; clone_size: -; cdr3_aa: CAGSTRQGINTEAFF; cdr3_nt: TGTGCCGGCAGCACCCGACAGGGAATAAACACTGAAGCTTTCTTT
j_call: TRBJ1-1; v_call: TRBV29-1; d_call: -; clone_size: -; cdr3_aa: CSVEWAGEGTEAFF; cdr3_nt: TGCAGCGTTGAATGGGCAGGGGAGGGCACTGAAGCTTTCTTT
j_call: TRBJ2-5; v_call: TRBV19; d_call: -; clone_size: -; cdr3_aa: CASSQAAFQETQYF; cdr3_nt: TGTGCCAGTAGTCAAGCGGCCTTCCAAGAGACCCAGTACTTC
j_call: TRBJ2-1; v_call: TRBV4-1; d_call: TRBD2; clone_size: -; cdr3_aa: CASSQVFAGGYNEQFF; cdr3_nt: TGCGCCAGCAGCCAAGTCTTCGCGGGAGGGTACAATGAGCAGTTCTTC
j_call: TRBJ2-1; v_call: TRBV6-5; d_call: -; clone_size: -; cdr3_aa: CASSYNPGLEQFF; cdr3_nt: TGTGCCAGCAGCTACAACCCAGGGTTGGAGCAGTTCTTC
j_call: TRBJ1-2; v_call: TRBV21-1; d_call: -; clone_size: -; cdr3_aa: CASIPGTRGYTF; cdr3_nt: TGTGCCAGCATCCCCGGGACACGTGGCTACACCTTC
j_call: TRBJ2-7; v_call: TRBV10-3; d_call: -; clone_size: -; cdr3_aa: CAISGQAYEQYF; cdr3_nt: TGTGCCATCAGTGGACAGGCCTACGAGCAGTACTTC
j_call: TRBJ1-1; v_call: TRBV4-1; d_call: TRBD1; clone_size: -; cdr3_aa: CASSQGYRGHSGRAFF; cdr3_nt: TGCGCCAGCAGCCAAGGTTACAGGGGGCATTCGGGGAGAGCTTTCTTT
j_call: TRBJ1-1; v_call: TRBV12-5; d_call: -; clone_size: -; cdr3_aa: CASGPVLLNTEAFF; cdr3_nt: TGTGCTAGTGGCCCCGTTCTATTGAACACTGAAGCTTTCTTT
j_call: TRBJ2-4; v_call: TRBV9; d_call: TRBD2; clone_size: -; cdr3_aa: CASSLMWGGFKNIQYF; cdr3_nt: TGTGCCAGCAGCCTCATGTGGGGGGGATTCAAAAACATTCAGTACTTC
j_call: TRBJ1-2; v_call: TRBV29-1; d_call: TRBD1; clone_size: -; cdr3_aa: CSVERDRVFLYGYTF; cdr3_nt: TGCAGCGTTGAAAGGGACAGGGTCTTTCTGTATGGCTACACCTTC